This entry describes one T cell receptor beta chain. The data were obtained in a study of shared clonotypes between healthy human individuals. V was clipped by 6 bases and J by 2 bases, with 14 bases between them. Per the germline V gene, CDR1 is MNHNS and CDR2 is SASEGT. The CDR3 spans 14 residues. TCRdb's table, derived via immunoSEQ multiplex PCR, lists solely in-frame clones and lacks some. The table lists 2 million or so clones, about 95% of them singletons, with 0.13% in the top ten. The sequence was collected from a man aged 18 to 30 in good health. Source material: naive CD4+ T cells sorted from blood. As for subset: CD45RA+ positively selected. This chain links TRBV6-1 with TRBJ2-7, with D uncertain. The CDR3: CASRAYIQPYEQYF. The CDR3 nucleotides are TGTGCCAGCAGGGCATACATACAGCCCTACGAGCAGTACTTC.